This TCR beta chain was found in a study of blood T cells in healthy people across ages. General study findings and limits: The fall in TCR beta diversity per million T cells was roughly linear with age.

Total RNA was isolated from each sample in quantities of at least 6 micrograms. Using a J-beta primer mix together with a sample-barcoded 5' primer, a second PCR was run for about 7 to 12 cycles. One entry per CDR3 protein results from TCRdb running MiXCR on the 5' RACE reads. The sample gives over 950,000 distinct CDR3 sequences, roughly 51% of which show up once; about a fifth is in the top ten. As concerns this clonotype: Its cognate antigen is unknown.

Sequencing input: blood. This clonotype originated in a woman aged 55-70 years in good health.

In DNA form, the CDR3 reads TGTGCCACCAGGATCGGCAATGAGCAGTTCTTC. This translates into CATRIGNEQFF. V is TRBV24-1 and J is TRBJ2-1, with D unclear. Trimming removed 7 bases from V and 6 bases from J, with 6 bases in between. The germline V gene encodes CDR1 KGHDR and CDR2 SFDVKD. The CDR3 runs to 11 residues.